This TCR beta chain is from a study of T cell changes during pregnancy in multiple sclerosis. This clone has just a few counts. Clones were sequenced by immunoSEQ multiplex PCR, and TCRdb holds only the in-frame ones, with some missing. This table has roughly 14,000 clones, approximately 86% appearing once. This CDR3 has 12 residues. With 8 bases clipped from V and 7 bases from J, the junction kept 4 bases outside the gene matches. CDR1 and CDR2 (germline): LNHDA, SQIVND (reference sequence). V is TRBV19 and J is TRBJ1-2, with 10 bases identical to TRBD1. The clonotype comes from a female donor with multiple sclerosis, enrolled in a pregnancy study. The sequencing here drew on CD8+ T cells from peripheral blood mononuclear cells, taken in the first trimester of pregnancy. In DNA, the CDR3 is TGTGCCAGTCGACAGGGGGCAGGTGGCTACACCTTC. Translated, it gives CASRQGAGGYTF.